This T cell receptor beta chain was captured in a study of control samples from healthy donors and cancer patients. V gave up 2 bases and J gave up 1 base, with 11 bases separating them. Germline lookup yields CDR1 LGHDT and CDR2 YNNKEL (reference sequence). This CDR3 is built from 15 residues. The table came from immunoSEQ multiplex PCR; TCRdb's copy has only in-frame clones and leaves some out. Of about 170,000 clones in the sample, roughly 91% were seen once. The sequence was collected from a woman in her twenties or thirties in good health. Sequences were obtained from blood. The chain combines TRBV3-1 (or the pseudogene TRBV3-2) with TRBJ1-1, with D tentatively TRBD1 (6 bases). The DNA for the CDR3 is TGTGCCAGCAGCCAACTCCTACAGGGGAACACTGAAGCTTTCTTT. Encoded protein: CASSQLLQGNTEAFF.